This T cell receptor (beta chain) was retrieved from a study of T cells after yellow fever vaccination (dated by TCRdb to about 2019). With regard to the full study: The SMART-Seq v4 Ultra Low Input RNA kit was used to prepare libraries from fractions with low cell numbers. Bulk TCR alpha and beta repertoires were sequenced longitudinally to track T-cell clones before and after primary and booster YFV17D yellow fever vaccination. Two healthy male donors, one aged 18 to 29 and one aged 30 to 40 years, made up the cohort. Blood was drawn at multiple timepoints before and after primary and secondary immunization, with bulk PBMC replicates and cell subsets isolated.

This sample was sequenced with an Illumina NovaSeq 6000. TCR cDNA was synthesized by 5'RACE template switching, which introduced a universal primer site and unique molecular identifiers. cDNA synthesis was primed from both the TCR alpha and TCR beta constant segments. Libraries were amplified in two PCR steps, with sample barcodes and sequencing adapters added in the second step. Libraries were sequenced on Illumina HiSeq 2500 (2x100 bp) or NovaSeq (2x150 bp). The study's processing was this. Reads were demultiplexed and collapsed into UMI consensus sequences with MIGEC, and V(D)J alignment was performed with MiXCR. Vaccine-responding clonotypes were defined with edgeR using replicate PBMC samples, requiring FDR below 0.01 and a log2 fold change above 5 up to day 15. Each bulk clonotype received a CD4 or CD8 identity based on whether the sequenced CD4 or CD8 repertoire contained that clonotype at higher abundance. TCRdb reworked the public reads: Q25 trimming with fastp, MiXCR clone assembly, productive beta chains retained. Every entry covers one CDR3 protein and lists the most common genes and DNA from its rows. The authors' filters were not applied to this entry. For this sample the table gives some 240,000 distinct CDR3 sequences, of which approximately 3.8% were detected only once. 15% to 20% of the sample rests with the top ten.

According to the study, the label for this sample's treatment or condition signals: live attenuated yellow fever vaccine strain. At each blood-draw timepoint, two biological replicates of bulk PBMCs were obtained. PBMCs were isolated from peripheral blood using a standard Ficoll-Paque protocol. TriZol was used to extract RNA from bulk PBMCs, from CD4 and CD8 fractions, and from dextramer-positive and dextramer-negative fractions. This clonotype was counted at least ten times. Its cognate antigen has yet to be identified. Qualities for individual bases were not recorded, and no much larger clone is one base off. Broad study findings and their caveats: Because only a couple of donors were included in the study, the extent to which the findings can be generalized is limited. After the booster, most clones that had expanded after primary vaccination were detected again (almost 97% of CD4 and under 90% of CD8), suggesting broad maintenance of memory. A small share of clonotypes occurred in both CD4 and CD8 compartments, likely arising from convergent recombination. Compared with the primary T-cell response, the secondary T-cell response was faster but weaker, reaching its peak on day 5 rather than on day 15. FACS-sorted repertoires could contain abundant contaminating clonotypes from the bulk population, so computational filtering was required.

The CDR1 and CDR2 encoded by the germline V gene are SGHRS and YFSETQ. There are 15 amino acids in the CDR3, from cysteine to phenylalanine inclusive. Just CDR3 DNA is preserved here, 45 bases in frame from base 1. Trimming at the junction amounts to 7 bases on V and 2 bases on J, and the germline ends lie 16 bases apart. Sequences were derived from PBMCs, sampled 15 days after the yellow fever booster vaccination. This receptor chain uses TRBV5-1 and TRBJ2-4, with the D call tentatively TRBD1 or TRBD2, each fitting 5 bases. This receptor was taken from a man between 18 and 29 years old who received the YFV17D yellow fever vaccine. The CDR3 region has the sequence CASSPGGHSKNIQYF. The nucleotides read TGCGCCAGCTCCCCTGGAGGACATTCCAAAAACATTCAGTACTTC.